This T cell receptor (beta chain) appears in the sequencing data of a study of identical twins (dated by TCRdb to about 2016). Looking at the study overall: To test whether fetal clonotypes persist, the study used deep sequencing on TCR alpha and beta repertoires from monozygotic twins, unrelated adults of various ages, and cord blood. To rule out contamination, replicate twin experiments were performed at different times with different library preparation protocols.

The germline V gene specifies SGDLS as CDR1 and YYNGEE as CDR2. There are 15 amino acids in the CDR3, from cysteine to phenylalanine inclusive. CDR3 DNA is the only sequence kept; it has 45 bases, read in frame from the first base. Trimming takes 4 bases from V and 5 bases from J, and the germline ends sit 13 bases apart. Only healthy Caucasian donors were included. Three pairs of female monozygotic twins, all aged 18 to 29 years, made up the twin cohort. Miltenyi CD45RO+ enrichment and human naive T-cell isolation kits were used to isolate memory (CD45RO+) and naive T cells from PBMC. Library preparation used 5' RACE. Sequencing used an Illumina HiSeq 2000. Template switching added a universal primer binding site, and the final cDNA carried a unique molecular identifier that allowed TCR cDNA molecules to be counted accurately. Specific primers in the conserved constant-segment region were used to synthesize first-strand cDNA for TCR alpha and beta chains. To control for contamination, every cDNA library was double barcoded, receiving both a SMART-Mk sample barcode and Illumina barcodes. TruSeq adapter sequences, together with Illumina sample barcodes, were added in two successive PCR steps. TCR alpha and beta cDNA libraries were sequenced on the Illumina HiSeq platform with custom primers. Per the source publication's procedure: MiGEC was used to process raw reads and extract unique molecular identifiers, and MiXCR was used to find CDR3 positions. Recombination models were inferred per individual with the repgenHMM and IGoR tools using an EM algorithm. The analysis of shared clonotypes was done with the tcR package in R, with sharing normalized by the product of cloneset sizes. To study raw recombination free of thymic and clonal selection effects, out-of-frame nonproductive sequences were analyzed. Using fastp trimming at Q25 and MiXCR clonotype assembly, TCRdb reanalyzed the public sequencing data and kept in-frame beta chains. Every distinct CDR3 protein forms one entry, paired with its most common genes and DNA. The V and J calls and clone size are TCRdb's, not the authors'. A total of 240,000 or so distinct CDR3 sequences appear in this sample, 5.5% to 7% of them only once. The top ten clones comprise 3.6% of the sample.

What the work shows at the level of the full study, not this receptor alone: Conclusions relied on cross-sectional statistical analysis, since the same donors could not be followed over many years. Abundant cord blood beta clonotypes carried fewer insertions; young adult naive repertoires showed a weaker similar trend, while memory repertoires showed none. In beta out-of-frame sequences, excess twin sharing was weaker, because having fewer shared sequences lowered the signal-to-noise ratio. In monozygotic twins, recombination models systematically underestimated out-of-frame TCR alpha sharing, but the models matched the sharing seen between unrelated individuals. Invariant T cells such as MAIT and iNKT could partly confound zero-insertion analyses, although diverse VJ usage argued against such confounding for most clonotypes. Out-of-frame TCR alpha sequences shared between twins showed an excess of low generation-probability sequences compared with coincidental sharing between unrelated individuals.

This clonotype was observed a handful of times. The antigen it binds to is not known. No qualities accompany the bases; no much larger clone lies one base away. These data were also reused for a study on yellow fever vaccine responses in identical twins. As noted in the second study: The authors reported that the T cell response to vaccination in identical twins appeared partly convergent and partly personalized. In the study, vaccine-responding T cell clones were precisely tracked in identical twins.

The clonotype originates from a woman in her late teens or twenties in good health. Sequencing input: memory (CD45RO+) T cells sorted from blood. The cell subset or site label corresponds to: CD45RO+ enriched T cells. Here the chain combines TRBV9 and TRBJ1-6; matching of 6 bases hints at TRBD1 as the D gene. The nucleotide sequence is given as TGTGCCAGCAGCACGACAGGTTTGGATAATTCACCCCTCCACTTT. Its protein product is CASSTTGLDNSPLHF.